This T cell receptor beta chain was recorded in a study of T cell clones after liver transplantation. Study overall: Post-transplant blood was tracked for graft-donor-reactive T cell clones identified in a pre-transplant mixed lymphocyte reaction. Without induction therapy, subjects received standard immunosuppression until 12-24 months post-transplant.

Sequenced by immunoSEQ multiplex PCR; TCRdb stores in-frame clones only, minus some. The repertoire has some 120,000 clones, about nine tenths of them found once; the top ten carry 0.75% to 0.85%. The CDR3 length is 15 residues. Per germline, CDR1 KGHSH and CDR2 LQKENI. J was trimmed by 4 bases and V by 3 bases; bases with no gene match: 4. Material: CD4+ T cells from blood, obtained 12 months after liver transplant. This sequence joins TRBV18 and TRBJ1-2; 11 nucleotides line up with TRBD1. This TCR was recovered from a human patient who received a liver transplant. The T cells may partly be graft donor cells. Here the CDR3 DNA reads TGTGCCAGCTCACCGGGACAGGGGGAGATCTATGGCTACACCTTC. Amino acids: CASSPGQGEIYGYTF.